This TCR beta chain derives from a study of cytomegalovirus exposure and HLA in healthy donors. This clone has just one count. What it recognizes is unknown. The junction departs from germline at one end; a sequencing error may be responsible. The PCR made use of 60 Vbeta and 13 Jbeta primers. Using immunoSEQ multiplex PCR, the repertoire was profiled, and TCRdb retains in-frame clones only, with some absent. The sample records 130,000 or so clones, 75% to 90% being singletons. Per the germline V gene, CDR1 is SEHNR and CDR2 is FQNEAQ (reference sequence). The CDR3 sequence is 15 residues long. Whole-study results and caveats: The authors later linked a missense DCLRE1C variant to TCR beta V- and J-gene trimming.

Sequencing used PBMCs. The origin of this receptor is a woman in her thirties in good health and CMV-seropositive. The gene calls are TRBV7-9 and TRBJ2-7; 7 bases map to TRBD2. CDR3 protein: CSSSDLGAGDSEQYF. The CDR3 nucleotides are TGTTCCAGCAGCGACCTAGGTGCGGGGGACTCCGAGCAGTACTTC.